The clone carrying this T cell receptor beta chain was recorded once. The entry originates in a study of technical replicates of blood from a few donors. The germline V gene encodes CDR1 WNHNN and CDR2 SYGVQD (reference sequence). The ends were cut back, 1 base at V and 11 bases at J, with 13 bases in the middle. The CDR3 extends over 13 amino acids. The repertoire was sequenced with immunoSEQ multiplex PCR; TCRdb's copy has only in-frame clones and lacks some. Of 85,000 to 100,000 clones listed, around 95% are singletons. The sequence derives from a human donor in good health. V is TRBV10-1 and J is TRBJ2-3; possible D gene TRBD2, 7 bases. Sequences were obtained from T cells isolated from PBMCs. CDR3 region: CASSEFAGEGQYF. The CDR3 bases are TGCGCCAGCAGTGAGTTCGCAGGGGAGGGGCAGTATTTT.